The rows below give T cell receptor beta chains drawn from one sample of a study of cytomegalovirus exposure and HLA in healthy donors. Profiled with immunoSEQ multiplex PCR; TCRdb holds only in-frame clones, not every one. This sample yields roughly 240,000 clones, of which about 88% are seen a single time; around 0.23% belongs to the top ten. The sequencing input was PBMCs. The receptors were sampled from a girl under 10 years old in good health and CMV-seronegative. CDR3s include the opening cysteine and the closing phenylalanine or tryptophan. The order of the fields is J gene, clone size, V gene, D gene, CDR3 DNA, CDR3 protein. The D gene is left open where the match is weak. Clone size appears in some rows only: once, few, many, or a class for an expanded clone.

TRBJ2-1 | - | TRBV10-2 | TRBD2 | TGCGCCAGCAGGGGAGCGGGAGTACGTAATGAGCAGTTCTTC | CASRGAGVRNEQFF
TRBJ2-1 | - | TRBV4-1 | TRBD2 | TGCGCCAGCAGCCAAGGGGCGGGGCTAGCGGCATTTTACAATGAGCAGTTCTTC | CASSQGAGLAAFYNEQFF
TRBJ1-2 | - | TRBV9 | - | TGTGCCACCGGCGGGGGGGCTCGAGGCTACACCTTC | CATGGGARGYTF
TRBJ1-5 | - | TRBV19 | - | TGTGCCAGTAGTATAACGTCTAGGCCCGTTAATCAGCCCCAGCATTTT | CASSITSRPVNQPQHF
TRBJ2-7 | - | TRBV6-1 | - | TGTGCCAGCAGTGAGCCCAGGGAAAGAAGTGAGCAGTACTTC | CASSEPRERSEQYF
TRBJ1-6 | - | TRBV2 | - | TGTGCCAGCAGTGGTCAGGGTATTGGACCCCTCCACTTT | CASSGQGIGPLHF
TRBJ2-1 | - | TRBV11-2 | TRBD2 | TGTGCCAGCAGCGAGGGACTAGGAAGAACCCATGAGCAGTTCTTC | CASSEGLGRTHEQFF
TRBJ2-7 | - | TRBV5-4 | - | TGTGCCAGCACCACGCCAGGGGACTACGAGCAGTACTTC | CASTTPGDYEQYF
TRBJ2-1 | - | TRBV29-1 | TRBD2 | TGCAGCGTCGCATCCGGGACTATGAACAATGAGCAGTTCTTC | CSVASGTMNNEQFF
TRBJ2-3 | - | TRBV6-1 | - | TGTGCCAGCAACCGACTAGTTACAGATACGCAGTATTTT | CASNRLVTDTQYF
TRBJ2-7 | once | TRBV4-1 | - | TGCGCCAGCAGCAGGGAAGAGGGGGCCTACGAGCAGTACTTC | CASSREEGAYEQYF
TRBJ2-3 | - | TRBV2 | TRBD2 | TGTGCCAGCAGTGAAGCCAGGACTAGGAGTAGCACAGATACGCAGTATTTT | CASSEARTRSSTDTQYF
TRBJ1-1 | - | TRBV18 | - | TGTGCCAGCTCACCCGCGGCGAACACTGAAGCTTTCTTT | CASSPAANTEAFF
TRBJ1-2 | - | TRBV18 | TRBD1 | TGTGCCAGCTCAGCTCAGGGGGGTCCGAACTATGGCTACACCTTC | CASSAQGGPNYGYTF
TRBJ2-2 | - | TRBV19 | - | TGTGCCAGTACCCCATGGACATTTAGCGGGGAGCTGTTTTTT | CASTPWTFSGELFF
TRBJ2-3 | once | TRBV2 | TRBD1 | TGTGCCAGCCAAAACAAGGACAGGGGCACAGATACGCAGTATTTT | CASQNKDRGTDTQYF
TRBJ2-1 | - | TRBV30 | TRBD1 | TGTGCCTGGAGGGGGACAGGGCCCTACAATGAGCAGTTCTTC | CAWRGTGPYNEQFF
TRBJ2-2 | - | TRBV27 | TRBD2 | TGTGCCAGCAGTTTAGTGTTAGCGGGAGGATTTTCGGAGCTGTTTTTT | CASSLVLAGGFSELFF
TRBJ2-1 | - | TRBV15 | TRBD2 | TGTGCCACCAGCAGACATAACCCTAGCGGGGGGATCGATGAGCAGTTCTTC | CATSRHNPSGGIDEQFF
TRBJ1-4 | - | TRBV5-1 | TRBD1 | TGCGCCAGCAGCCTGACAGGGCCCTCAACTAATGAAAAACTGTTTTTT | CASSLTGPSTNEKLFF
TRBJ1-1 | few | TRBV2 | - | TGTGCCAGCAGTGAGGAGGCAGGAACTGAAGCTTTCTTT | CASSEEAGTEAFF
TRBJ1-2 | few | TRBV29-1 | TRBD1 | TGCAGCGTTTGGGGTGACAGGGTACCCTATGGCTACACCTTC | CSVWGDRVPYGYTF
TRBJ2-1 | - | TRBV6-6 | TRBD2 | TGTGCCAGCAGTTATGGAACTAGCGGGAATGAGCAGTTCTTC | CASSYGTSGNEQFF
TRBJ2-5 | - | TRBV6-1 | - | TGTGCCACCTGGCGGGGTTCTGGAGAGACCCAGTACTTC | CATWRGSGETQYF
TRBJ1-5 | - | TRBV6-1 | - | TGTGCCAGCAGCGTACAGGGTTACAATCAGCCCCAGCATTTT | CASSVQGYNQPQHF
TRBJ2-1 | - | TRBV14 | - | TGTGCCAGCAGCCAAGAACTCAACAGCTTAAGGGAGCAGTTCTTC | CASSQELNSLREQFF
TRBJ1-1 | - | TRBV6-5 | - | TGTGCCAGCAGTTACGGACAGAACACTGAAGCTTTCTTT | CASSYGQNTEAFF
TRBJ2-1 | - | TRBV30 | TRBD2 | TGTGCCTGGAGTGTCGGGCTAGCGGGAGCCAATGAGCAGTTCTTC | CAWSVGLAGANEQFF
TRBJ2-3 | - | TRBV27 | TRBD1 | TGTGCCAGCAGGACTTCCGGGACAGGGGCAGGTACGCAGTATTTT | CASRTSGTGAGTQYF
TRBJ2-7 | few | TRBV7-9 | TRBD1 | TGTGCCAGCAGCTTAGCCGGGACAGCCGACGAGCAGTACTTC | CASSLAGTADEQYF
TRBJ2-7 | - | TRBV2 | - | TGTGCCAGCCTGGCTAGTCTCCCGAGCTCCTACGAGCAGTACTTC | CASLASLPSSYEQYF
TRBJ1-6 | - | TRBV6-6 | - | TGTGCCAGCAGTCCCCAGGGGCAAGATTCACCCCTCCACTTT | CASSPQGQDSPLHF
TRBJ1-1 | once | TRBV2 | - | TGTGCCAGCGGACTAGAGAGGACGAACACTGAAGCTTTCTTT | CASGLERTNTEAFF
TRBJ2-7 | - | TRBV10-1 | TRBD2 | TGCGCCAGCAGTGATTCAAGGACTAGCGGGGGCTACGAGCAGTACTTC | CASSDSRTSGGYEQYF
TRBJ1-2 | - | TRBV2 | - | TGTGCCAGCAGTGTGATGCCGGACTATGGCTACACCTTC | CASSVMPDYGYTF
TRBJ1-1 | - | TRBV12-5 | - | TGTGCTAGTGGGGTGGGCCCGAACACTGAAGCTTTCTTT | CASGVGPNTEAFF
TRBJ1-1 | - | TRBV19 | TRBD1 | TGTGCCAGTAGTATTCCCCGGGACAGTCAGAACACTGAAGCTTTCTTT | CASSIPRDSQNTEAFF
TRBJ1-4 | few | TRBV4-2 | - | TGTGCCAGCAGCCAACCTCAGGGGCTGGGACTGTTTTTT | CASSQPQGLGLFF
TRBJ2-3 | few | TRBV7-9 | TRBD1 | TGTGCCAGCAGCCTAGGGGACAGGGAAGGGGATACGCAGTATTTT | CASSLGDREGDTQYF
TRBJ1-2 | - | TRBV5-1 | TRBD1 | TGCGCCAGCAGCTTGCAACAGGGGGGCTATGGCTACACCTTC | CASSLQQGGYGYTF
TRBJ2-7 | - | TRBV6-6 | - | TGTGCCAGCAGTCCTGAGCCAACCCGACTAAGCGAGCAGTACTTC | CASSPEPTRLSEQYF
TRBJ1-4 | - | TRBV7-9 | - | TGTGCCAGCAGCTTAGAAGCGGAAAAACTGTTTTTT | CASSLEAEKLFF
TRBJ1-1 | - | TRBV30 | TRBD1 | TGTGCCTGGAAGGGGGGACAGGGGGCTTTCTTT | CAWKGGQGAFF
TRBJ2-5 | - | TRBV5-6 | TRBD2 | TGTGCCAGCAGCCCCCTAGCGGGGGGGACCGAGACCCAGTACTTC | CASSPLAGGTETQYF
TRBJ1-1 | - | TRBV6-6 | - | TGTGCCAGCAGTGACGGGGGGAACACTGAAGCTTTCTTT | CASSDGGNTEAFF
TRBJ2-7 | - | TRBV7-6 | TRBD1 | TGTGCCAGCAGCCCAGACAGGGATAGGGTCTACGAGCAGTACTTC | CASSPDRDRVYEQYF
TRBJ2-7 | - | TRBV7-9 | - | TGTGCCAGCAGCCCCTACGGGGGGCCCCAGTACTTC | CASSPYGGPQYF
TRBJ2-5 | - | TRBV5-1 | TRBD2 | TGCGCCAGCGGATCACTAGCGGGAGGAGAGACCCAGTACTTC | CASGSLAGGETQYF
TRBJ1-1 | - | TRBV13 | - | TGTGCCAGCAGCTTAGGCGGGTTCACGGAGACTGAAGCTTTCTTT | CASSLGGFTETEAFF
TRBJ2-5 | - | TRBV5-4 | - | TGTGCCAGCAGCTTGGGGGGCAGGTTGGAGACCCAGTACTTC | CASSLGGRLETQYF
TRBJ2-7 | once | TRBV7-2 | - | TGTGCCAGCAGCCCCTGGAGGGTAGGATCCTACGAGCAGTACTTC | CASSPWRVGSYEQYF
TRBJ2-5 | - | TRBV4-1 | TRBD1 | TGCGCCAGCAGCCACCGGGGACAGGGGCCACAAGAGACCCAGTACTTC | CASSHRGQGPQETQYF
TRBJ1-1 | - | TRBV11-2 | - | TGTGCCAGCAGCTTCCAACCCGGGGGGACTGAAGCCTTCTTT | CASSFQPGGTEAFF
TRBJ1-1 | - | TRBV5-1 | - | TGCGCCAGCAGCAAAGACAGGCTTAATGAAGCTTTCTTT | CASSKDRLNEAFF
TRBJ1-2 | - | TRBV27 | TRBD1 | TGTGCCAGCAGGGGACAGGGCTATGGCTACACCTTC | CASRGQGYGYTF
TRBJ2-7 | - | TRBV11-2 | TRBD1 | TGTGCCAGCAGCCTCGGACAGGGGGTGTGGGAGCAGTACTTC | CASSLGQGVWEQYF
TRBJ2-1 | - | TRBV29-1 | - | TGCAGCGTTGAAGAGGACCCCAGGGTCTATGAGCAGTTCTTC | CSVEEDPRVYEQFF
TRBJ1-2 | few | TRBV5-6 | TRBD1 | TGTGCCAGCAGCTTGAGAGGGGGCGGACCCTATGGCTACACCTTC | CASSLRGGGPYGYTF
TRBJ2-7 | - | TRBV7-9 | TRBD2 | TGTGCCAGCAGCTTAGCGGGAGGGAAGGACTACGAGCAGTACTTC | CASSLAGGKDYEQYF